A single sample gave rise to the 13 T cell receptor beta chains below, sequenced in a study of spatial heterogeneity in lung cancer. Time point defined: blood at routine non-recurrence follow-up after resection. In TCRdb, the 5' RACE reads were re-called with MiXCR into one record per CDR3 protein. This table has under 75,000 distinct CDR3 sequences, around 9.3% appearing once. Sequenced here: PBMCs, sampled at follow-up. The receptor set was obtained from a female donor with early-stage non-small cell lung cancer.

There are many counts of this clonotype. The chain joins TRBV5-4 to TRBJ2-1, with a possible D match to TRBD2 (6 bases). This CDR3 region has 13 residues. Looked up from germline, CDR1 is SGHNT and CDR2 is YYREEE (reference sequence). The germline V and J ends were trimmed by 4 bases and 10 bases, with 15 bases remaining between them. Here the CDR3 reads CASSPGLPGEQFF. In nucleotides, the CDR3 is TGTGCCAGCAGCCCGGGACTCCCAGGGGAGCAGTTCTTC. Complete variable domain (other parts from reference TRBV5-4 and TRBJ2-1): ETGVTQSPTHLIKTRGQQVTLRCSSQSGHNTVSWYQQALGQGPQFIFQYYREEENGRGNFPPRFSGLQFPNYSSELNVNALELDDSALYLCASSPGLPGEQFFGPGTRLTVL.

This clonotype was observed at least ten times. The chain joins TRBV7-9 to TRBJ2-5; 8 bases align to TRBD1. V lost 7 bases and J lost 3; bases outside the gene matches: 10. The CDR3 is 15 amino acids. From germline, CDR1 is SEHNR and CDR2 FQNEAQ (reference sequence). As DNA, the CDR3 is TGTGCCAGCACCTCCGGACAGGGCTTAGAAGAGACCCAGTACTTC. The encoded protein is CASTSGQGLEETQYF.

This clonotype was observed many times. This CDR3 reads CASTPTGFNQPQHF. In DNA, the CDR3 is TGTGCCAGTACCCCGACAGGGTTCAATCAGCCCCAGCATTTT. V and J are TRBV19 and TRBJ1-5, with 7 positions matching TRBD1. J lost 3 bases, V lost 7 bases, and 6 bases had no gene match. This CDR3 has 14 residues. Germline-derived CDR1 and CDR2 are LNHDA and SQIVND (reference sequence).

This clonotype appeared many times. The chain links TRBV7-8 to TRBJ2-1, with TRBD1 identical over 11 bases. The CDR3 is 15 residues long. Germline CDR1 and CDR2: SGHVS and FQNEAQ. With 3 bases clipped from V and 9 bases from J, the junction kept 7 bases outside the gene matches. The CDR3 reads CASSLRDRGTIEQFF. In nucleotides, the CDR3 is TGTGCCAGCAGCTTGCGGGACAGGGGGACGATTGAGCAGTTCTTC.

This clonotype was seen ten or more times. The CDR3 DNA reads TGTGCCACCCGGGGCACAGATACGCAGTATTTT. Its protein product is CATRGTDTQYF. The chain is built from TRBV24-1 and TRBJ2-3; no clear D. V lost 9 bases to trimming and J lost 1 base, with 4 bases between them. The CDR3 totals 11 residues. Germline V gives CDR1 KGHDR, CDR2 SFDVKD.

This clonotype was detected ten times or more. The rearrangement joins TRBV11-2 to TRBJ2-1, with 8 bases lining up with TRBD2. Trimming removed 6 bases from V and 10 bases from J; junction bases left unmatched: 17. CDR1 SGHAT and CDR2 FQNNGV come from the germline V gene. This CDR3 has 16 residues. DNA of the CDR3: TGTGCCAGCAGTCCCCGGGGGAGCGGGAGTGAGTTGGAGCAGTTCTTC. Encoded protein: CASSPRGSGSELEQFF.

This clonotype appeared many times. V is TRBV20-1 and J is TRBJ2-3; TRBD1 or TRBD2 may be the D gene (6 bases each). The CDR3 has 16 residues. V shed 2 bases and J shed 0 bases, with 15 bases lying between them. Per germline, CDR1 DFQATT and CDR2 SNEGSKA (reference sequence). CDR3 region: CSARKRRGASTDTQYF. CDR3 nucleotides: TGCAGTGCTAGAAAAAGGAGGGGGGCTAGCACAGATACGCAGTATTTT.

There are many counts of this clonotype. V usage is TRBV27 and J usage is TRBJ1-2; TRBD1 matches 7 bases. The V gene end was trimmed by 6 bases and the J gene end by 6 bases; junction bases not matched to a gene: 13. This CDR3 spans 15 amino acids. CDR1 and CDR2 from the germline V gene are MNHEY and SMNVEV (reference sequence). DNA for the CDR3: TGTGCCAGCAGCTCCCGACAGGGAGTCATAGATGGCTACACCTTC. Translating it yields CASSSRQGVIDGYTF.

The V and J genes are TRBV12-3 or TRBV12-4 and TRBJ2-1; D possibly corresponds to TRBD1 (5 bases). V dropped 3 bases and J dropped 7 bases, with 16 bases sitting between them. CDR3 length: 15 amino acids. The CDR3 protein is CASSFDPGLMNEQFF. The CDR3 bases are TGTGCCAGCAGTTTCGATCCAGGGTTAATGAATGAGCAGTTCTTC.

There are a few counts of this clonotype. This chain uses TRBV7-9 with TRBJ2-5; D unresolved. The CDR3 loop spans 12 amino acids. The V end was cut by 2 bases, the J end by 4 bases, with 5 bases between. Germline V gene lookup returns CDR1 SEHNR and CDR2 FQNEAQ (reference sequence). CDR3 in amino acids: CASSLLGETQYF. Here the CDR3 DNA reads TGTGCCAGCAGCTTACTGGGAGAGACCCAGTACTTC. Based on the CDR3 plus reference TRBV7-9 and TRBJ2-5, the full variable domain is DTGVSQNPRHKITKRGQNVTFRCDPISEHNRLYWYRQTLGQGPEFLTYFQNEAQLEKSRLLSDRFSAERPKGSFSTLEIQRTEQGDSAMYLCASSLLGETQYFGPGTRLLVL.

This clonotype appeared a few times. The rearrangement joins TRBV20-1 to TRBJ2-7; D possibly corresponds to TRBD1 (6 bases). Trimming left V 0 bases short and J 7 bases short, with 19 bases between. The CDR3 is made up of 15 amino acids. Germline V gene sequence: CDR1 DFQATT, CDR2 SNEGSKA (reference sequence). CDR3 loop: CSARDQRTATEEQYF. The CDR3, as DNA: TGCAGTGCTAGAGATCAAAGGACAGCGACTGAGGAGCAGTACTTC.

This clonotype was seen only a few times. The chain combines TRBV10-3 with TRBJ1-1, with D tentatively TRBD1 (5 bases). This CDR3 contains 15 residues. Germline CDR1 and CDR2: ENHRY and SYGVKD. Trimming took off 2 bases at V and 1 base at J, with 11 bases between the two ends. The CDR3 loop reads CAISEAGGENTEAFF. The CDR3 DNA follows: TGTGCCATCAGTGAGGCGGGGGGGGAGAACACTGAAGCTTTCTTT.

This clonotype has ten or more counts. This chain links TRBV19 with TRBJ2-1; tentative D call: TRBD1 (6 bases). The length of the CDR3 is 16 residues. V lost 4 bases and J lost 2, with 15 bases in between. The germline CDR1 and CDR2 sequences are LNHDA and SQIVND (reference sequence). CDR3 loop: CASSTPLGAAYNEQFF. The CDR3 DNA reads TGTGCCAGTAGTACCCCTTTGGGGGCGGCCTACAATGAGCAGTTCTTC.